A single sample gave rise to the 30 T cell receptor beta chains below, sequenced in a study of blood T cell repertoires in COVID-19. This table comes from immunoSEQ multiplex PCR, and its TCRdb copy is limited to in-frame clones, with some not included. The sample holds 150,000 to 200,000 clones; 89% are singletons and the top ten take 2% to 2.5%. What was sequenced was PBMCs or T cells enriched from blood (not recorded which). These receptors all come from a woman between 40 and 50 years old with acute COVID-19.

The chain links TRBV5-1 to TRBJ1-1; D is uncertain. V gave up 0 bases and J gave up 1 base, with 10 bases separating them. The CDR3 has 15 residues. Germline V CDR1 and CDR2: SGHRS, YFSETQ. CDR3 sequence reads: CASSLVSGRNTEAFF. CDR3 nucleotide sequence: TGCGCCAGCAGCTTGGTAAGCGGACGGAACACTGAAGCTTTCTTT.

This clone was seen just once. The chain recombines TRBV5-1 with TRBJ2-5, with D perhaps matching TRBD2 (5 bases). The V end lost 2 bases, the J end lost 0 bases, and 5 bases lay between the germline ends. The germline CDR1 and CDR2 sequences are SGHRS and YFSETQ. The CDR3 contains 13 residues. The CDR3 nucleotides read TGCGCCAGCAGCTTAGCGGACCAAGAGACCCAGTACTTC. Protein product: CASSLADQETQYF.

This sequence joins TRBV5-1 and TRBJ2-5; the match to TRBD1 covers 7 bases. Germline V gene sequence: CDR1 SGHRS, CDR2 YFSETQ. The CDR3 totals 14 residues. V gave up 0 bases and J gave up 5 bases; unmatched junction bases: 4. CDR3 sequence reads: CASSLATGYETQYF. The CDR3 coding sequence is TGCGCCAGCAGCTTGGCGACAGGGTACGAGACCCAGTACTTC.

This chain links TRBV20-1 with TRBJ2-1, with TRBD2 matching 7 bases. CDR3 length: 15 amino acids. J gave up 2 bases and V 3 bases, and 7 bases lay outside the gene matches. The V gene's germline CDR1 is DFQATT and CDR2 SNEGSKA (reference sequence). The chain's CDR3 is CSASTLAVTYNEQFF. CDR3 sequence (DNA): TGCAGTGCTAGTACGCTAGCGGTAACCTACAATGAGCAGTTCTTC.

The chain has TRBV19 and TRBJ1-3, with unresolved D. V gave up 6 bases and J gave up 0 bases, with 12 bases separating them. Looked up from germline, CDR1 is LNHDA and CDR2 is SQIVND (reference sequence). This CDR3 has 15 amino acids. The CDR3 DNA sequence: TGTGCCAGTAGCCGATCACAGAACTCTGGAAACACCATATATTTT. This codes for CASSRSQNSGNTIYF.

The V call is TRBV28, the J call TRBJ2-7; D not certain. This CDR3 has 12 amino acids. V dropped 5 bases and J dropped 8 bases, with 13 bases sitting between them. The V gene's germline CDR1 is MDHEN and CDR2 SYDVKM. The CDR3 DNA sequence: TGTGCCAGCAGTCCCGTATTTAGCAAGCAGTACTTC. Translated, it gives CASSPVFSKQYF.

This clone has a single count. This chain uses TRBV4-2 with TRBJ1-6; perhaps TRBD1 as D (5 bases). The germline V gene encodes CDR1 LGHNA and CDR2 YNFKEQ. The CDR3 consists of 21 residues. Trimming left V 4 bases short and J 0 bases short, with 25 bases between. CDR3 loop: CASSPPDRGPLTSSYNSPLHF. DNA of the CDR3: TGTGCCAGCAGCCCGCCTGATAGGGGCCCTCTGACCAGCTCCTATAATTCACCCCTCCACTTT.

The rearrangement joins TRBV11-3 to TRBJ2-7, with 9 bases aligning to TRBD2. The CDR3 totals 19 residues. Trimming removed 1 base from V and 4 bases from J; junction bases left unmatched: 17. Germline V gene sequence: CDR1 SGHNT, CDR2 YENEEA. The CDR3 DNA is TGTGCCAGCAGCTTAGTAGGGACCCACACTCTAGCGGGAAGGTACGAGCAGTACTTC. It specifies CASSLVGTHTLAGRYEQYF.

This chain links TRBV18 with TRBJ2-1; TRBD1 might be the D (6 bases). CDR3 length: 14 residues. V dropped 2 bases and J dropped 4 bases, with 9 bases sitting between them. Germline-derived CDR1 and CDR2 are KGHSH and LQKENI. CDR3 sequence: CASSPTGIYNEQFF. The CDR3 DNA reads as TGTGCCAGCTCACCAACAGGGATATACAATGAGCAGTTCTTC.

V and J are TRBV19 and TRBJ2-7, with 13 nucleotides matching TRBD2. Trimming took 5 bases from V and 6 from J; bases not matched to a gene: 16. The CDR3 consists of 18 residues. CDR1 is LNHDA and CDR2 is SQIVND in the germline V gene (reference sequence). The CDR3 DNA reads as TGTGCCAGTAGTGCAGAGGGACTAGCGGGACCGGGTTGGGGCGAGCAGTACTTC. Protein: CASSAEGLAGPGWGEQYF.

This rearrangement joins TRBV5-8 to TRBJ2-2, with a tentative D call TRBD2 (5 bases). Deletions cut 0 bases from V and 5 bases from J, with 11 bases between. Germline loops: CDR1 SGHTS, CDR2 YDEGEE. The CDR3 runs to 15 residues. The CDR3 reads CASSLGPTGTGELFF. The CDR3, as DNA: TGTGCCAGCAGCTTGGGCCCTACGGGGACCGGGGAGCTGTTTTTT.

CDR3 nucleotide sequence: TGTGCCAGTAGTCCGACCGGGACAGGGACCTACGAGCAGTACTTC. This encodes CASSPTGTGTYEQYF. V usage is TRBV19 and J usage is TRBJ2-7; 9 positions agree with TRBD1. The CDR3 has 15 amino acids. Per germline, CDR1 LNHDA and CDR2 SQIVND (reference sequence). V lost 5 bases and J lost 2; bases outside the gene matches: 7.

A few counts support this clone. The rearrangement uses TRBV4-2 and TRBJ2-7, with 11 bases fitting TRBD1. The CDR3 is made up of 14 amino acids. The V and J ends lost 4 bases and 3 bases, in that order; junction bases with no gene match: 2. From germline, CDR1 is LGHNA and CDR2 YNFKEQ. CDR3 nucleotides: TGTGCCAGCAGCCCTGGGACAGGGGGCTACGAGCAGTACTTC. Translation: CASSPGTGGYEQYF.

The chain combines TRBV5-6 with TRBJ2-2, with TRBD2 identical over 10 bases. Unmatched junction bases numbered 4, after V lost 3 bases and J lost 2 bases. Looked up from germline, CDR1 is SGHDT and CDR2 is YYEEEE. The CDR3 length is 16 residues. CDR3 protein: CASSYLAGGNTGELFF. The CDR3 DNA reads as TGTGCCAGCAGCTATTTAGCGGGGGGTAACACCGGGGAGCTGTTTTTT.

This clone showed up just a few times. The V call is TRBV5-1, the J call TRBJ2-3, with 7 bases matching TRBD2. Germline V gene sequence: CDR1 SGHRS, CDR2 YFSETQ. CDR3 length: 14 residues. V trimming: 5 bases; J trimming: 1 base; junction bases outside the gene matches: 4. CDR3 region: CASSLSGGTDTQYF. The CDR3 DNA is TGCGCCAGCAGTTTGAGCGGGGGCACAGATACGCAGTATTTT.

The chain employs TRBV30 and TRBJ1-5; 9 nucleotides agree with TRBD1. The germline V gene encodes CDR1 GTSNPN and CDR2 SVGIG (reference sequence). The J segment lost 6 bases and the V segment lost 2 bases, leaving 5 bases of the junction unmatched. This CDR3 comprises 14 residues. In DNA, the CDR3 is TGTGCCTGGAGTCCAGGGACAGGGAGTCAGCCCCAGCATTTT. It is translated as CAWSPGTGSQPQHF.

V and J are TRBV28 and TRBJ1-5; 10 bases are a match to TRBD1. This CDR3 has 15 amino acids. The J segment lost 3 bases and the V segment lost 7 bases, leaving 6 bases of the junction unmatched. Germline V lookup: CDR1 MDHEN, CDR2 SYDVKM. CDR3 sequence reads: CASTGTGVNNQPQHF. The CDR3 DNA is TGTGCCAGCACCGGGACAGGGGTAAACAATCAGCCCCAGCATTTT.

This CDR3 reads CATSRDDRVNYGYTF. The CDR3 DNA reads TGTGCCACCAGCAGAGATGACAGGGTTAACTATGGCTACACCTTC. The chain combines TRBV15 with TRBJ1-2, with TRBD1 identical over 7 bases. V shed 0 bases, J shed 1 base, and the junction held 2 bases outside the gene matches. The CDR3 spans 15 residues. Germline V CDR1 and CDR2: LNHNV, YYDKDF (reference sequence).

V gene TRBV10-3 combines with J gene TRBJ2-7, with D tentatively TRBD2 (6 bases). The length of the CDR3 is 13 residues. V was cut by 7 bases and J by 5 bases, with 15 bases left in between. Germline V gives CDR1 ENHRY, CDR2 SYGVKD. The CDR3 here is CAITTGGRDEQYF. Here the CDR3 DNA reads TGTGCCATCACTACCGGGGGTCGGGACGAGCAGTACTTC.

V and J are TRBV2 and TRBJ1-1; TRBD1 might be the D (5 bases). V shed 8 bases and J shed 1 base, with 14 bases lying between them. The CDR3 totals 14 residues. The germline gives CDR1 SNHLY, CDR2 FYNNEI. CDR3 bases: TGTGCCAGCGCCTCAAAGCAGGGGAACACTGAAGCTTTCTTT. Translated: CASASKQGNTEAFF.

This chain joins TRBV12-5 and TRBJ1-1, with 9 bases aligning to TRBD1. CDR1 LGHNT and CDR2 FRNRAP come from the germline V gene. V gave up 2 bases and J gave up 10 bases; unmatched junction bases: 8. This CDR3 has 14 residues. CDR3 in DNA: TGTGCTAGTGGTTTGCTCCTGGGACAGGGAAGAGCTTTCTTT. Translating it yields CASGLLLGQGRAFF.

This chain uses TRBV2 with TRBJ1-6, with TRBD1 identical over 8 bases. With 4 bases clipped from V and 6 bases from J, the junction kept 8 bases outside the gene matches. Looked up from germline, CDR1 is SNHLY and CDR2 is FYNNEI. The CDR3 extends over 16 amino acids. CDR3 DNA sequence: TGTGCCAGCAGTGTCCTCCAGGGGGCGCGTAATTCACCCCTCCACTTT. Encoded protein: CASSVLQGARNSPLHF.

The chain has TRBV27 and TRBJ2-2; 8 bases match TRBD1. This CDR3 is 17 amino acids long. Germline trimming cut 0 bases from V and 1 base from J; bases unmatched to any gene: 4. Per the germline V gene, CDR1 is MNHEY and CDR2 is SMNVEV (reference sequence). DNA of the CDR3: TGTGCCAGCAGTTTATCTTACGGGACAGGGAACACCGGGGAGCTGTTTTTT. It encodes CASSLSYGTGNTGELFF.

The chain recombines TRBV6-8 with TRBJ2-7; TRBD1 might be the D (5 bases). Trimming took 4 bases from V and 0 from J, leaving 10 bases between them. In germline, CDR1 is MNHGY, CDR2 SAAAGT. The length of the CDR3 is 14 residues. The chain's CDR3 is CASSFDSSSYEQYF. CDR3 DNA sequence: TGTGCCAGCAGTTTTGACAGTAGCTCCTACGAGCAGTACTTC.

The chain is built from TRBV3-1 (or the pseudogene TRBV3-2) and TRBJ1-4; D unclear. The CDR3 sequence is 16 residues long. Germline CDR1 is LGHDT and CDR2 is YNNKEL (reference sequence). V shed 1 base and J shed 4 bases, with 13 bases lying between them. In DNA form, the CDR3 reads TGTGCCAGCAGCCAAGCTTGGTCGGGTCATAATGAAAAACTGTTTTTT. Protein sequence: CASSQAWSGHNEKLFF.

The rearrangement uses TRBV15 and TRBJ1-1; D uncertain. The CDR3 covers 13 residues. V lost 1 base and J 5 bases, leaving 8 bases between the germline ends. Germline CDR1 reads LNHNV; CDR2 reads YYDKDF (reference sequence). CDR3 in DNA: TGTGCCACCAGCAGAGTCGGGTTTACTGAAGCTTTCTTT. Protein product: CATSRVGFTEAFF.

The chain employs TRBV15 and TRBJ2-7, with D tentatively TRBD2 (7 bases). The CDR3 covers 14 residues. V lost 6 bases and J lost 2, with 14 bases in between. The germline CDR1 and CDR2 sequences are LNHNV and YYDKDF (reference sequence). As DNA, the CDR3 is TGTGCCACCAGTGAGGGGGGGATAACCTACGAGCAGTACTTC. This encodes CATSEGGITYEQYF.

This clone was seen only once. CDR3 residues: CASSPKTGLAEGEQFF. CDR3 DNA: TGCGCCAGCAGCCCTAAGACAGGGTTGGCGGAAGGTGAGCAGTTCTTC. V and J are TRBV5-1 and TRBJ2-1; TRBD1 aligns across 7 bases. The CDR3 spans 16 residues. Germline V gene data show CDR1 as SGHRS and CDR2 as YFSETQ. V lost 4 bases to trimming and J lost 9 bases; unmatched junction nucleotides: 16.

This clone was observed a single time. The chain joins TRBV5-1 to TRBJ1-2; D might be TRBD1 (6 bases). V lost 5 bases to trimming and J lost 3 bases, with 17 bases between them. The CDR3 contains 15 residues. Germline V gene lookup returns CDR1 SGHRS and CDR2 YFSETQ. The CDR3 reads CASRPTGQRDYGYTF. The DNA for the CDR3 is TGCGCCAGCAGGCCCACCGGACAGAGAGACTATGGCTACACCTTC.

This clone was seen a single time. The chain joins TRBV5-6 to TRBJ2-1; D possibly corresponds to TRBD1 (5 bases). CDR1 is SGHDT, CDR2 YYEEEE, per germline. Trimming removed 0 bases from V and 7 bases from J, with 17 bases in between. This CDR3 region has 16 residues. CDR3 DNA: TGTGCCAGCAGCTTGGTCGAGAAGAGTGGGGCGAATGAGCAGTTCTTC. This sequence encodes CASSLVEKSGANEQFF.